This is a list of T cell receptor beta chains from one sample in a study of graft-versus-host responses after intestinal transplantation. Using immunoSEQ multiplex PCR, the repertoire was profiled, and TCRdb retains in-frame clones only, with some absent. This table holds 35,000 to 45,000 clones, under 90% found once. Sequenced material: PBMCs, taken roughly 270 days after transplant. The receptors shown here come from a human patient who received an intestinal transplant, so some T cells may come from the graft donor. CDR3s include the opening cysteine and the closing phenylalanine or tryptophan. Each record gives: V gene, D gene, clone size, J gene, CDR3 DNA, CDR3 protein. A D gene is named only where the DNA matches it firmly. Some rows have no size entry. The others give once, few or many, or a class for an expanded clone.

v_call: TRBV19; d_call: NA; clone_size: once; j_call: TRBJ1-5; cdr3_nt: TGTGCCAGTAGTATAGGACAGCAGCCCCAGCATTTT; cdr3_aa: CASSIGQQPQHF
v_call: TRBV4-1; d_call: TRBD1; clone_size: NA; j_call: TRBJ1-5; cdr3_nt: TGCGCCAGCACCACAGGGACAGAAAGCAATCAGCCCCAGCATTTT; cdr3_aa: CASTTGTESNQPQHF
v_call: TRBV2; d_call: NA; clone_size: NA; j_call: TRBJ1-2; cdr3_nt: TGTGCCAGCGAGGCGGAGTATGGCTACACCTTC; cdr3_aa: CASEAEYGYTF
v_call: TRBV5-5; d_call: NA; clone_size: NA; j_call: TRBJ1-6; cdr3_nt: TGTGCCAGCAGCTTGATTACCTGGGGAGTGAATTCACCCCTCCACTTT; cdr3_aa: CASSLITWGVNSPLHF
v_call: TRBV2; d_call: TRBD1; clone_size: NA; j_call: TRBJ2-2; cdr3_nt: TGTGCCAGCACCCAGGGACAGACCGGGGAGCTGTTTTTT; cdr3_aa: CASTQGQTGELFF
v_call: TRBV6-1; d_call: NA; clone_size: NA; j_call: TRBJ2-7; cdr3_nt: TGTGCCACCCGCCGAGGGACCTACGAGCAGTACTTC; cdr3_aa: CATRRGTYEQYF
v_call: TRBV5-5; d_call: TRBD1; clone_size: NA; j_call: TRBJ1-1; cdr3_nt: TGTGCCAGCAGCTTGGGGCCCGGGACAGATTACACTGAAGCTTTCTTT; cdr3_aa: CASSLGPGTDYTEAFF
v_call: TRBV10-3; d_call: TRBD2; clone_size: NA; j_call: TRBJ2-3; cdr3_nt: TGTGCCATCAGGGACAAGGGACTAGCGGGGGATACGCAGTATTTT; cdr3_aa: CAIRDKGLAGDTQYF
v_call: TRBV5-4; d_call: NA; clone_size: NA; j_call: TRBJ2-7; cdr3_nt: TGTGCCAGCAGCCGACAGCCACAAGACTACGAGCAATACTTC; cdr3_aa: CASSRQPQDYEQYF
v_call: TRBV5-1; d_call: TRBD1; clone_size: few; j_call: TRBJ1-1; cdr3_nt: TGCGCCAGCAGCGTGATACAGGGGGCGAACACTGAAGCTTTCTTT; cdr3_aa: CASSVIQGANTEAFF
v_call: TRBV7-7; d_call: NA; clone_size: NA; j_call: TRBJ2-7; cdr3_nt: TGTGCCAGCAGCCCCGAGGCGGGCGGAAACTACGAGCAGTACTTC; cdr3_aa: CASSPEAGGNYEQYF
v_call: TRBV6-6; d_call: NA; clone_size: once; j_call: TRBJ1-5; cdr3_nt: TGTGCCAGCAGTCCGGGACACGATAATCAGCCCCAGCATTTT; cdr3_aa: CASSPGHDNQPQHF
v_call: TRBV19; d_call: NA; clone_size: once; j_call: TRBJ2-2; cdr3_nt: TGTGCCAGTAGCCGAGGGTGGTTTGGACCCGGGGAGCTGTTTTTT; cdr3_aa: CASSRGWFGPGELFF